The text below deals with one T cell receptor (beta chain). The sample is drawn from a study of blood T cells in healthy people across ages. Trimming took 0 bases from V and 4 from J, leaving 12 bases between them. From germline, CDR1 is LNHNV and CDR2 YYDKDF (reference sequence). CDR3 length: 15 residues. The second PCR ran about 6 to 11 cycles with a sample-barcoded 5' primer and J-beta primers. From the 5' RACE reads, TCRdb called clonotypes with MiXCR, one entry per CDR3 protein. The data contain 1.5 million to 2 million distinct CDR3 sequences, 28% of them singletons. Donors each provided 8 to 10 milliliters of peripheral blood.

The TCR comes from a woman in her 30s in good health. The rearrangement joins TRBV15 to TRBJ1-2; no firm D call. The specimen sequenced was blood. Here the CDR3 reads CATSRDETEVYGYTF. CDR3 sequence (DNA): TGTGCCACCAGCAGAGATGAAACGGAAGTCTATGGCTACACCTTC. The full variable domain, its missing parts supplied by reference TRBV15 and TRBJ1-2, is DAMVIQNPRYQVTQFGKPVTLSCSQTLNHNVMYWYQQKSSQAPKLLFHYYDKDFNNEADTPDNFQSRRPNTSFCFLDIRSPGLGDTAMYLCATSRDETEVYGYTFGSGTRLTVV.